The 11 T cell receptor beta chains given below trace back to one sample, sequenced in a study of cytomegalovirus exposure and HLA in healthy donors. PCR employed 60 Vbeta and 13 Jbeta primers. Data came from immunoSEQ multiplex PCR; TCRdb stores just in-frame clones and leaves some out. The sample includes around 94,000 clones, around 66% of them seen just once. The sequenced material came from PBMCs. All receptors come from a man younger than 45 in good health and CMV-seronegative.

This rearrangement joins TRBV15 to TRBJ1-2; D perhaps matches TRBD1 (5 bases). V was cut by 0 bases and J by 3 bases, with 8 bases left in between. The germline CDR1 and CDR2 sequences are LNHNV and YYDKDF (reference sequence). The length of the CDR3 is 14 residues. CDR3: CATSRDRVDYGYTF. CDR3 DNA sequence: TGTGCCACCAGCAGAGACAGGGTCGACTATGGCTACACCTTC.

The chain couples TRBV28 to TRBJ2-3; a possible D gene is TRBD2 (6 bases). V gave up 6 bases and J gave up 5 bases, with 15 bases separating them. Germline V gene lookup returns CDR1 MDHEN and CDR2 SYDVKM. CDR3 length: 14 residues. The CDR3, as DNA: TGTGCCAGCAGCTATGGGGGGTCCCAAGATACGCAGTATTTT. Its protein is CASSYGGSQDTQYF. Using reference TRBV28 and TRBJ2-3 for the parts outside the CDR3, the full variable domain is DVKVTQSSRYLVKRTGEKVFLECVQDMDHENMFWYRQDPGLGLRLIYFSYDVKMKEKGDIPEGYSVSREKKERFSLILESASTNQTSMYLCASSYGGSQDTQYFGPGTRLTVL.

The chain employs TRBV6-6 and TRBJ1-5, with D possibly being TRBD1 (5 bases). Germline loops: CDR1 MNHNY, CDR2 SVGAGI (reference sequence). This CDR3 comprises 16 residues. V was pared by 5 bases and J by 5 bases, with 19 bases between. The CDR3 region has the DNA TGTGCCAGCAGTCAGGCCCCGGGGGGGTCCGATCAGCCCCAGCATTTT. The encoded protein is CASSQAPGGSDQPQHF.

CDR3 amino acids: CASSTTGAGEQYF. CDR3 nucleotide sequence: TGTGCCAGCAGCACTACAGGGGCGGGGGAGCAGTACTTC. The rearrangement joins TRBV7-9 to TRBJ2-7; maybe TRBD1 (7 bases). This CDR3 is 13 amino acids long. CDR1 and CDR2 (germline): SEHNR, FQNEAQ (reference sequence). Trimming cost V 5 bases and J 7 bases, with 15 bases left between them.

This chain joins TRBV5-1 and TRBJ1-5; a weak D match, TRBD1 (5 bases). Germline V lookup: CDR1 SGHRS, CDR2 YFSETQ. Trimming took off 5 bases at V and 5 bases at J, with 11 bases between the two ends. This CDR3 has 13 amino acids. CDR3 DNA sequence: TGCGCCAGCAGTTGGGGGGTCGATCAGCCCCAGCATTTT. It translates to CASSWGVDQPQHF. The complete variable domain, with remaining parts taken from reference TRBV5-1 and TRBJ1-5, reads KAGVTQTPRYLIKTRGQQVTLSCSPISGHRSVSWYQQTPGQGLQFLFEYFSETQRNKGNFPGRFSGRQFSNSRSEMNVSTLELGDSALYLCASSWGVDQPQHFGDGTRLSIL.

The chain recombines TRBV14 with TRBJ2-3; D uncertain. The CDR3 totals 13 residues. V shed 2 bases and J shed 4 bases, with 7 bases lying between them. The germline V gene has CDR1 SGHDN and CDR2 FVKESK. The CDR3 coding sequence is TGTGCCAGCAGCCAAACAGTCCCAGATACGCAGTATTTT. It encodes CASSQTVPDTQYF.

This rearrangement joins TRBV7-9 to TRBJ1-1; D is possibly TRBD1 (6 bases). The CDR3 loop spans 14 amino acids. The V gene lost 5 bases and the J gene lost 4 bases, with 14 bases spanning the gap. From germline, CDR1 is SEHNR and CDR2 FQNEAQ (reference sequence). The CDR3 loop is CASSTEGDFTEAFF. The CDR3 DNA reads as TGTGCCAGCAGCACCGAGGGGGATTTCACTGAAGCTTTCTTT.

This sequence joins TRBV5-1 and TRBJ1-5; D might be TRBD1 (5 bases). V gave up 2 bases and J gave up 0 bases, with 9 bases separating them. The CDR3 contains 15 residues. Germline CDR1 SGHRS, CDR2 YFSETQ. The CDR3 DNA reads as TGCGCCAGCAGCTTCGGGGGGTATAGCAATCAGCCCCAGCATTTT. It yields the protein CASSFGGYSNQPQHF. Complete variable domain (other parts from reference TRBV5-1 and TRBJ1-5): KAGVTQTPRYLIKTRGQQVTLSCSPISGHRSVSWYQQTPGQGLQFLFEYFSETQRNKGNFPGRFSGRQFSNSRSEMNVSTLELGDSALYLCASSFGGYSNQPQHFGDGTRLSIL.

This clone was seen more than once but under ten times. This chain uses TRBV7-3 with TRBJ2-1; the D gene is possibly TRBD1 (7 bases). The germline V gene encodes CDR1 SGHTA and CDR2 FQGTGA. Trimming pared 5 bases from V and 0 bases from J, leaving 14 bases between. CDR3 length equals 16 residues. CDR3 residues: CASSAQGDFSYNEQFF. CDR3 coding DNA: TGTGCCAGCAGCGCTCAGGGGGACTTCTCCTACAATGAGCAGTTCTTC.

The gene calls are TRBV2 and TRBJ1-1, with D unclear. The length of the CDR3 is 12 residues. V was clipped by 7 bases and J by 1 base, with 7 bases between them. Germline CDR1 SNHLY, CDR2 FYNNEI. CDR3 bases: TGTGCCAGCATTAACAGGAACACTGAAGCTTTCTTT. It specifies CASINRNTEAFF.

The gene calls are TRBV5-4 and TRBJ1-2, with D uncertain. CDR3 length: 14 amino acids. The germline V gene has CDR1 SGHNT and CDR2 YYREEE (reference sequence). Trimming took 0 bases from V and 1 from J, leaving 7 bases between them. CDR3 in DNA: TGTGCCAGCAGCTTGGACCTAATTAACTATGGCTACACCTTC. The encoded protein is CASSLDLINYGYTF.